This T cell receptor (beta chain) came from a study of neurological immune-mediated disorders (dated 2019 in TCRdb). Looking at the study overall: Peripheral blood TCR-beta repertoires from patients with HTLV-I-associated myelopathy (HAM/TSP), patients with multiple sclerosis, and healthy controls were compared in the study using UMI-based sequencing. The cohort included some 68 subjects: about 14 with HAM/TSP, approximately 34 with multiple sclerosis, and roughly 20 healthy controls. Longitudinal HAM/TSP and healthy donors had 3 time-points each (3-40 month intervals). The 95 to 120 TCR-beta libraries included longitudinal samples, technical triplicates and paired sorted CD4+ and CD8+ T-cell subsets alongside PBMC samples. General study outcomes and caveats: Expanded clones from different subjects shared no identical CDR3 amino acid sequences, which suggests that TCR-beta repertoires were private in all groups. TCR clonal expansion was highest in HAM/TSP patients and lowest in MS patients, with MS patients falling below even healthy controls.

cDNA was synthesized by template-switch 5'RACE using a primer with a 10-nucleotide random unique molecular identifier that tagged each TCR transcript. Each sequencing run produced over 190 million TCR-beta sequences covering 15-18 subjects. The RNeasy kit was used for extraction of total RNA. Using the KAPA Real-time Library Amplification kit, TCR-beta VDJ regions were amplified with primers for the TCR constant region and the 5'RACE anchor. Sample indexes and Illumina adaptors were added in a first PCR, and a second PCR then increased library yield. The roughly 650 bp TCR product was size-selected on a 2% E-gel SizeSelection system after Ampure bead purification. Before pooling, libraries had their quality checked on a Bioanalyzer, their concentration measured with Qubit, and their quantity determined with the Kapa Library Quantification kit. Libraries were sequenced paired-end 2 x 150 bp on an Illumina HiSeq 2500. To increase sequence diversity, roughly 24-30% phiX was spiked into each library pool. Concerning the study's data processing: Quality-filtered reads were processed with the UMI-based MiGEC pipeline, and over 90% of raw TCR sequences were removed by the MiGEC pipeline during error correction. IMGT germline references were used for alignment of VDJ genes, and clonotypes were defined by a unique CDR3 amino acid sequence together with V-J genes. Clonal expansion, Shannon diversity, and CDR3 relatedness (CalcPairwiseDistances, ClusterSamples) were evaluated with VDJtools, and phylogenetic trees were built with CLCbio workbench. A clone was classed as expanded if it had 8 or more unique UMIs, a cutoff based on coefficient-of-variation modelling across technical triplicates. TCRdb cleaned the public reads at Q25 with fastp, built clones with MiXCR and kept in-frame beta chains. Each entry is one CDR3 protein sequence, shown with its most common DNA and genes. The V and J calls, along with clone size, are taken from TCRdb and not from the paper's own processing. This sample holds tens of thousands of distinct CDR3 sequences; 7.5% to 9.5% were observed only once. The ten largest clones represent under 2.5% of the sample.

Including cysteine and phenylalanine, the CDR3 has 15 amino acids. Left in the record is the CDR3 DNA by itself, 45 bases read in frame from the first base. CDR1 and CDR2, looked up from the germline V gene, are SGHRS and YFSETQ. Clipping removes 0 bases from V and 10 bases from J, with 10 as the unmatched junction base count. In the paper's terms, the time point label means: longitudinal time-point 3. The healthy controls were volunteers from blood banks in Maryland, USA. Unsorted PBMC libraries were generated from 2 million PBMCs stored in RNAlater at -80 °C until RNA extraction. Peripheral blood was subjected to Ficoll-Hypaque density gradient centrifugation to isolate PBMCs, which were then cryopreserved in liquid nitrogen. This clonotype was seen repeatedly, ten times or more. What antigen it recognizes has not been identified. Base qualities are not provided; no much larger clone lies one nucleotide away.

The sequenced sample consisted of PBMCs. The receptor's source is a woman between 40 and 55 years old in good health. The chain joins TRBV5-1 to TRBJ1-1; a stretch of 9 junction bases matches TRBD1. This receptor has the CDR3 CASSLGGQGKVSAFF. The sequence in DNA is TGCGCCAGCAGCTTGGGCGGACAGGGGAAAGTATCAGCTTTCTTT.